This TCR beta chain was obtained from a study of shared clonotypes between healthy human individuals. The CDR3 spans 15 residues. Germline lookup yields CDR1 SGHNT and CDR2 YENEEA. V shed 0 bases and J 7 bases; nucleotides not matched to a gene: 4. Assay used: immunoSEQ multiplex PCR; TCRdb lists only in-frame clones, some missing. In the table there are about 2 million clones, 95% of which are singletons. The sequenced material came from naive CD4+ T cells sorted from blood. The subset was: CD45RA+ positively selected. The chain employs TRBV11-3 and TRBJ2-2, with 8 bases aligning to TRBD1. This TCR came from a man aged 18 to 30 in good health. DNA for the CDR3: TGTGCCAGCAGCTTAGACCGGACAGGGAACGGGGAGCTGTTTTTT. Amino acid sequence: CASSLDRTGNGELFF.